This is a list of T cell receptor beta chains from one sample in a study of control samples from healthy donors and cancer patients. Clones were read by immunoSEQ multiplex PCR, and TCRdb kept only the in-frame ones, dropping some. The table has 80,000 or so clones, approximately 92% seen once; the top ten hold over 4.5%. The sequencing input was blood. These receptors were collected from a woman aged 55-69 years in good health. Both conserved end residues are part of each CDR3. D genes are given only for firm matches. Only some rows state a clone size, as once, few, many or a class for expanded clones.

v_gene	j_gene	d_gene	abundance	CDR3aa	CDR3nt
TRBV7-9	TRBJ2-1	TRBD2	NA	CASSPRSLISSGGQFF	TGTGCCAGCAGCCCCCGTTCTCTCATTTCGTCGGGGGGGCAGTTCTTC
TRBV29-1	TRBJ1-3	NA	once	CSVLYSGNTIYF	TGCAGTGTTCTATACTCTGGAAACACCATATATTTT
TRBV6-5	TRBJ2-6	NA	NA	CASRHGSGANVLTF	TGTGCCAGCAGGCACGGCTCTGGGGCCAACGTCCTGACTTTC
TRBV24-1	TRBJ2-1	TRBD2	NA	CATSVSGLGLNEQFF	TGTGCCACCAGTGTCTCGGGACTAGGGTTGAATGAGCAGTTCTTC
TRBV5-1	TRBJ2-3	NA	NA	CASSLLGLFTDTQYF	TGCGCCAGCAGCTTGTTGGGCCTCTTCACAGATACGCAGTATTTT
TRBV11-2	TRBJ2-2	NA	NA	CASSPIGLSTGELFF	TGTGCCAGCAGCCCCATAGGGTTGAGCACCGGGGAGCTGTTTTTT
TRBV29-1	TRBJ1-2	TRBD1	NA	CSVGGQGILGYTF	TGCAGCGTCGGCGGACAGGGGATTCTCGGCTACACCTTC
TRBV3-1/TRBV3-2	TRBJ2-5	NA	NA	CASSQTQEAEYF	TGTGCCAGCAGCCAGACACAGGAGGCCGAGTACTTC
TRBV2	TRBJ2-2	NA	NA	CASSWGPGRELFF	TGTGCCAGCAGTTGGGGCCCCGGGCGGGAGCTGTTTTTT
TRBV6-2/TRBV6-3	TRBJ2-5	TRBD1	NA	CASSQPGQGLETQYF	TGTGCCAGCAGCCAACCCGGACAGGGTTTGGAGACCCAGTACTTC
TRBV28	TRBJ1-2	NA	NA	CASSLSLYGYTF	TGTGCCAGCAGTTTAAGCCTGTATGGCTACACCTTC
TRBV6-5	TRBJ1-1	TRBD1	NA	CASSYFGQAMNTEAFF	TGTGCCAGCAGTTACTTCGGACAGGCGATGAACACTGAAGCTTTCTTT
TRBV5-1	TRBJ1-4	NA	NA	CASQGQGGTNEKLFF	TGCGCCAGCCAGGGGCAGGGAGGTACTAATGAAAAACTGTTTTTT
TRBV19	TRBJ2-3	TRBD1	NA	CASSIRDRAADTQYF	TGTGCCAGTAGTATCCGGGACAGGGCCGCAGATACGCAGTATTTT
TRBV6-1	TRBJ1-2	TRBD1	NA	CASSGAGQAVTYGYAF	TGTGCCAGCAGTGGGGCGGGACAGGCGGTCACCTATGGCTACGCCTTC
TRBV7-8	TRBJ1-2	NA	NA	CASSPLGPYSGYTF	TGTGCCAGCAGCCCCCTGGGGCCCTACTCGGGCTACACCTTC
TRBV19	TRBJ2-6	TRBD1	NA	CASSLGQGASGANVLTF	TGTGCCAGTAGCCTCGGACAGGGGGCATCTGGGGCCAACGTCCTGACTTTC
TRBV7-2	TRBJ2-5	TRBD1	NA	CASSLVGTGLKAQYF	TGTGCCAGCAGCTTAGTGGGGACAGGGTTAAAGGCCCAGTACTTC
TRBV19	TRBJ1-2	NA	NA	CASTSRWNYGYTF	TGTGCCAGTACCTCCCGTTGGAACTATGGCTACACCTTC
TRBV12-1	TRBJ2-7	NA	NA	CASSKASLGYQGYEQYF	TGTGCCAGCAGCAAAGCCTCCTTAGGTTATCAGGGCTACGAGCAGTACTTC
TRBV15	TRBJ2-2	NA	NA	CATSRESGTVNTGELFF	TGTGCCACCAGCAGAGAATCCGGGACGGTTAACACCGGGGAGCTGTTTTTT
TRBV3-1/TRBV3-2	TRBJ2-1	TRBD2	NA	CASSRAGPYEQFF	TGTGCCAGCAGCCGAGCGGGGCCGTATGAGCAGTTCTTC
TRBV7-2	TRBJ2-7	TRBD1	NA	CASSLAQGAPYEQYF	TGTGCCAGCAGCTTGGCCCAGGGGGCCCCCTACGAGCAGTACTTC
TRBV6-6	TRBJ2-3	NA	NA	CASSRGSADTQYF	TGTGCCAGCAGTCGAGGGTCGGCAGATACGCAGTATTTT
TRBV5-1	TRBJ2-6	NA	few	CASSLDRGANVLTF	TGCGCCAGCAGCTTGGACCGTGGGGCCAACGTCCTGACTTTC
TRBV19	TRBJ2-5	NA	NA	CASSMYQSKETQYF	TGTGCCAGTAGTATGTACCAGAGTAAAGAGACCCAGTACTTC
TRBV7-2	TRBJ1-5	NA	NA	CASSLAGAASNQPQHF	TGTGCCAGCAGCTTAGCGGGGGCAGCTAGCAATCAGCCCCAGCATTTT
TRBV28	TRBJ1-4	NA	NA	CASSLRGRTNSLANEKLFF	TGTGCCAGCAGTTTAAGAGGACGGACCAACTCCCTTGCTAATGAAAAACTGTTTTTT
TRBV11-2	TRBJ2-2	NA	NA	CASSPEGAYFGGELFF	TGTGCCAGCAGCCCGGAGGGAGCTTACTTTGGCGGGGAGCTGTTTTTT
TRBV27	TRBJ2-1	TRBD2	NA	CASSLRASGRNNEQFF	TGTGCCAGCAGTTTACGAGCTAGCGGGAGAAACAATGAGCAGTTCTTC
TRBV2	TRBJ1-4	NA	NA	CASSHRTEPNEKLFF	TGTGCCAGCAGTCACAGGACAGAACCGAATGAAAAACTGTTTTTT
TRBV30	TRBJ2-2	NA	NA	CAWSEQGGGELFF	TGTGCCTGGAGTGAGCAGGGCGGCGGGGAGCTGTTTTTT
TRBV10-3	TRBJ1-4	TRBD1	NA	CASGNPGQQNEKLFF	TGTGCCAGCGGCAATCCGGGACAGCAAAATGAAAAACTGTTTTTT
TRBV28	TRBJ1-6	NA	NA	CASSPDRPGRALHF	TGTGCCAGCAGTCCGGACAGACCCGGGAGGGCCCTCCACTTT
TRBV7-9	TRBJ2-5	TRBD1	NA	CASSSPYLRGKETQYF	TGTGCCAGCAGCTCCCCCTACCTCAGGGGGAAAGAGACCCAGTACTTC
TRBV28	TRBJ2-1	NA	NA	CASSIQANEQFF	TGTGCCAGCAGTATCCAGGCTAATGAGCAGTTCTTC
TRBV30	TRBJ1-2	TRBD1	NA	CAWIPGQGSVDGYTF	TGTGCCTGGATCCCGGGACAGGGGTCGGTGGATGGCTACACCTTC
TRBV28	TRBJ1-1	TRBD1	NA	CASNLAPGQDYQNTEAFF	TGTGCCAGCAACCTCGCTCCGGGACAGGATTATCAGAACACTGAAGCTTTCTTT
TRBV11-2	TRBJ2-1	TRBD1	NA	CASRRPGTDINEQFF	TGTGCCAGCAGGCGCCCCGGGACAGACATAAATGAGCAGTTCTTC
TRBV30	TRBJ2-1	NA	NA	CAWKSGGTYNEQFF	TGTGCCTGGAAGAGCGGTGGGACCTACAATGAGCAGTTCTTC
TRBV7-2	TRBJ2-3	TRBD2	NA	CASSPFGTSGTSTDTQYF	TGTGCCAGCAGCCCGTTCGGGACTAGCGGGACCAGCACAGATACGCAGTATTTT
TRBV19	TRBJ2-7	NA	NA	CASSRGHLTSYEQYF	TGTGCCAGTAGTAGGGGACACCTGACCAGCTACGAGCAGTACTTC
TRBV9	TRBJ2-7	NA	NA	CASSVGGTESYEQYF	TGTGCCAGCAGCGTAGGGGGGACGGAATCCTACGAGCAGTACTTC
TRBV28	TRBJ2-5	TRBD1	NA	CASSLYEGATQYF	TGTGCCAGCAGTTTGTATGAGGGGGCGACCCAGTACTTC
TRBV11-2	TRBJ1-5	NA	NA	CASSPAGGRNQPQHF	TGTGCCAGCAGCCCCGCTGGGGGGCGGAATCAGCCCCAGCATTTT
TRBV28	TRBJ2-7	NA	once	CASNLPGANYEQYF	TGTGCCAGCAACCTTCCCGGGGCGAACTACGAGCAGTACTTC
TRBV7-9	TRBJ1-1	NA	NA	CASSLEGRNTEAFF	TGTGCCAGCAGCTTGGAAGGACGGAACACTGAAGCTTTCTTT
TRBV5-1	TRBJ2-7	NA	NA	CASTQGGTSPQIYEQYF	TGCGCCAGCACCCAGGGGGGGACATCACCCCAAATCTACGAGCAGTACTTC
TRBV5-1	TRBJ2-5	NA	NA	CASSLGRKETQYF	TGCGCCAGCAGCTTGGGGCGAAAAGAGACCCAGTACTTC
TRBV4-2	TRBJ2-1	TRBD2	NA	CASSHAASGSDNEQFF	TGTGCCAGCAGCCACGCTGCTAGCGGGAGTGACAATGAGCAGTTCTTC
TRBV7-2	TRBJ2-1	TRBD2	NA	CASSLQLAGSNEQFF	TGTGCCAGCAGCTTACAACTAGCGGGATCGAATGAGCAGTTCTTC
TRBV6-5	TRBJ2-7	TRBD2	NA	CASLAEPSYEQYF	TGTGCCAGTCTAGCGGAACCTTCCTACGAGCAGTACTTC
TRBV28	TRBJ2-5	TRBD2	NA	CASRSHTGGSMETQYF	TGTGCCAGCAGAAGTCACACAGGCGGGAGCATGGAGACCCAGTACTTC
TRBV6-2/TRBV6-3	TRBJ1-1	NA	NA	CASSLMNTEAFF	TGTGCCAGCAGTCTTATGAACACTGAAGCTTTCTTT